This TCR beta chain was identified during a study of T cells in Graves' hyperthyroidism and ophthalmopathy. Authors of the study amplified TCR beta CDR3 regions from RNA transcripts. A first-round RT-PCR of the TCR CDR3 used the HTBI primer set. TCRdb fed the multiplex PCR reads into MiXCR, producing one record per CDR3 protein. This table has 460,000 or so distinct CDR3 sequences, approximately 15% appearing once. Trimming pared 1 base from V and 2 bases from J, leaving 8 bases between. CDR1 and CDR2 from the germline V gene are SGHNT and YENEEA. This CDR3 region has 14 residues. This clonotype was seen ten or more times.

The specimen sequenced was blood. The chain has TRBV11-3 and TRBJ1-1; D is undetermined. The origin of this receptor is a woman aged 18-29 years with Graves' hyperthyroidism. Here the CDR3 reads CASSLVVANTEAFF. DNA for the CDR3: TGTGCCAGCAGCTTAGTGGTGGCTAACACTGAAGCTTTCTTT.